This T cell receptor beta chain was obtained from a study of blood T cell repertoires in COVID-19. Study-level information: COVID-19 samples, acute and convalescent, were from the United States, Italy and Spain. The cDNA or gDNA used as material had been derived from T cells, B-cell-depleted T cells, or PBMCs.

The germline V gene has CDR1 MNHEY and CDR2 SMNVEV (reference sequence). V shed 4 bases, J shed 5 bases, and the junction held 11 bases outside the gene matches. This CDR3 has 17 amino acids. Participant ages covered roughly 18 to 90 years across about two dozen US areas. Measured with immunoSEQ multiplex PCR; TCRdb has only the in-frame clones, and not every one. The sample includes some 270,000 clones, 85% to 90% seen only once; the top ten take approximately 4%. Sequencing was done on a sample of PBMCs or T cells enriched from blood (not recorded which). The sequence was obtained from a woman in her twenties or thirties with acute COVID-19. V is TRBV27 and J is TRBJ2-5; the match to TRBD2 covers 12 bases. The CDR3 protein is CASSSAQTSGGWETQYF. The DNA for the CDR3 is TGTGCCAGCAGTTCAGCTCAAACTAGCGGGGGGTGGGAGACCCAGTACTTC.